This TCR beta chain was identified in a study of CD8+ T cells in alopecia areata (dated by TCRdb to the late 2010s). About the full investigation: The treated patients, all with moderate-to-severe alopecia areata, were enrolled in an open-label pilot trial of oral tofacitinib given at 5 to 10 mg twice daily. Patients stayed on tofacitinib for 6 to 18 months and then had 6 months of follow-up off drug so that delayed response and recurrence could be assessed. The SALT score, which quantifies the percentage of affected scalp surface area, was used to measure disease severity in treated patients. In both human patients and the C3H/HeJ mouse model, the study applied high-throughput TCRbeta sequencing to look at T cell clonal expansion in alopecia areata. On the human side, TCRbeta sequencing was run on scalp tissue and on sorted CD4+ and CD8+ peripheral blood T cells from healthy controls and from alopecia areata patients with either patchy or totalis/universalis disease. Biopsies were taken from tofacitinib-treated patients at baseline and again at 4 and 24 weeks into treatment, and several of those patients also had a later scalp biopsy. Scalp clonality was compared among normal scalp (n=4), patchy alopecia areata scalp (n=8), and alopecia totalis/universalis scalp (n=8). RNA was obtained with the PAXgene miRNA kit for fixed scalp, the miRNeasy kit for PBMCs, and the RNeasy kit for mouse skin. TCRbeta CDR3 regions were amplified by immunoSEQ multiplex PCR with 35 Vbeta forward and 13 Jbeta reverse primers. The research as a whole found: During tofacitinib treatment, many expanded lesional clones stuck around in both scalp and blood, and this persistence may partly explain why relapse happens after treatment is stopped. Lesional scalp, especially in alopecia totalis/universalis, showed higher clonality and more expanded CD8+ clones than normal scalp, suggesting antigenic drive. Resident alphabeta T cells in normal human skin are also sequenced, complicating scalp TCR repertoire analysis, unlike mouse skin dominated by gammadelta T cells. Shared TCR sequences between patients were less evident than in mice, which may be partly attributable to HLA diversity in the patient population. Because the treated cohort was small and had just a single nonresponder, larger studies are needed to establish links between baseline CD8+ expansion and response. Scalp clonality and the number of expanded CD8+ clones among the top 100 scalp clones were significantly decreased by tofacitinib.

According to the germline V gene, CDR1 reads MNHEY and CDR2 reads SVGAGI. V drops 2 bases and J drops 6 bases, leaving 10 bases in between. The CDR3 measures 13 amino acids from cysteine to phenylalanine. The kept DNA is CDR3 alone, 39 bases in frame from the first base. Receptor amplification or capture employed the immunoSEQ multiplex PCR assay. To provide template for TCR sequencing, every sample had RNA extracted and reverse transcribed into cDNA. SuperScript III was used to make first-strand cDNA, primed with a 2:1 mix of oligo-dT and random hexamers. Amplification bias was assessed with a synthetic immune receptor repertoire, and residual bias was removed computationally. Processing in the source paper ran as follows. Raw reads were preprocessed to remove errors, and CDR3 was defined by IMGT conventions from the conserved cysteine to phenylalanine. Clonality was calculated as 1 minus Shannon entropy normalized by log2 of the number of productive unique TCRs. Whether each scalp clone was CD4 or CD8 was inferred by checking scalp TCRbeta sequences against the CD4 and CD8 repertoires from sorted blood. TCRdb mirrors the immuneACCESS table, restricted to in-frame sequences. Some clones are absent from its copies; in checked studies, under half trace to an unresolved V gene, and the reason for the others is unknown. V and J calls and clone size come straight from that table; D and trimming were deduced from the DNA. The sample table records 170,000 or so clones; 50% to 65% of these occur just once. The top ten clonotypes cover 11% of the sample.

This sample's time point label indicates: roughly 24 weeks on oral tofacitinib. In the paper's terms, the treatment or condition label means: oral pan-JAK inhibitor, 5-10 mg twice daily. Lesional scalp punch biopsies and peripheral blood were collected from alopecia areata patients. PBMCs were isolated by density centrifugation and stained for CD3, CD4 and CD8, and CD4+ and CD8+ T cells were sorted on a FACSAria. Of note for this clone: Its antigen remains unidentified. No qualities accompany the bases; no much larger clone lies one base away.

The source of this sequence is a human donor with alopecia areata. The V and J genes are TRBV6-5 and TRBJ1-2; 6 matching bases give a weak D call of TRBD1. Sequencing used CD8+ T cells sorted from blood, obtained at week 24, from a patient treated with tofacitinib. The sequenced DNA: TGTGCCAGCAGTTACGGGGCAGGGGATGGCTACACCTTC. The translation is CASSYGAGDGYTF.